This TCR beta chain was sequenced in a study of beta chain features in type 1 diabetes. Sorting produced populations that all topped 98% purity. The germline V and J ends were trimmed by 5 bases and 4 bases, with 12 bases remaining between them. The length of the CDR3 is 14 residues. From germline, CDR1 is SGHTA and CDR2 FQGNSA. Investigators reverse transcribed all isolated RNA, so they sequenced expressed TCRB transcripts. Sequencing used immunoSEQ multiplex PCR; TCRdb keeps in-frame clones, though not all of them. Counted here are over 700,000 clones, about a sixth occurring once; the ten biggest clones make up 0.023%.

Sequenced material: naive CD4+ T cells from blood. This clonotype originated in a woman aged 18-35 years in good health. The chain uses TRBV7-2 and TRBJ1-3; a weak D match, TRBD1 (5 bases). CDR3 nucleotide sequence: TGTGCCAGCAGCCCCGGGACGCGGGGAAACACCATATATTTT. It yields the protein CASSPGTRGNTIYF. Based on the CDR3 plus reference TRBV7-2 and TRBJ1-3, the full variable domain is GAGVSQSPSNKVTEKGKDVELRCDPISGHTALYWYRQSLGQGLEFLIYFQGNSAPDKSGLPSDRFSAERTGGSVSTLTIQRTQQEDSAVYLCASSPGTRGNTIYFGEGSWLTVV.